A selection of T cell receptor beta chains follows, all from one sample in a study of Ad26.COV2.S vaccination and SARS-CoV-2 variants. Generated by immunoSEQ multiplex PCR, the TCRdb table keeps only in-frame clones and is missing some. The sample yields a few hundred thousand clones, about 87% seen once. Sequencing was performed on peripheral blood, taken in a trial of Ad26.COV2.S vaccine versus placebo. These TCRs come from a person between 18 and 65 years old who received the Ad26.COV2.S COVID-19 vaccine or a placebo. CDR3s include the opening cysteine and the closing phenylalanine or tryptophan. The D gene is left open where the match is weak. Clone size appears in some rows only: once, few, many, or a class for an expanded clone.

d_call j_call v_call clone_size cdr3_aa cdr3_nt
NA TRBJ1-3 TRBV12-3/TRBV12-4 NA CASSPGDGNTIYF TGTGCCAGCAGTCCCGGGGACGGAAACACCATATATTTT
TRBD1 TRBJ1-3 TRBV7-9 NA CASSLERDRPTGVNF TGTGCCAGCAGCTTAGAGAGGGACAGGCCCACGGGTGTCAACTTT
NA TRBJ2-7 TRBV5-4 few CASSLDSLSYEQYF TGTGCCAGCAGTCTAGACAGCCTCTCCTACGAGCAGTACTTC
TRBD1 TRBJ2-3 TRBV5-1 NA CASSSPGTGLYTDTQYF TGCGCCAGCAGCTCGCCCGGGACAGGGCTATATACAGATACGCAGTATTTT
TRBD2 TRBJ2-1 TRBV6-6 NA CASSGTSSYNEQFF TGTGCCAGCAGTGGGACTAGCTCCTACAATGAGCAGTTCTTC
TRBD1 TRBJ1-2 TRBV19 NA CASSSTGGNGYTF TGTGCCAGTAGCTCGACAGGGGGGAATGGCTACACCTTC
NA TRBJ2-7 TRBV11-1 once CASSFDSYEQYF TGTGCCAGCAGCTTTGATTCCTACGAGCAGTACTTC
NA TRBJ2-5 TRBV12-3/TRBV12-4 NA CASTKTGAETQYF TGTGCCAGCACCAAGACAGGTGCGGAGACCCAGTACTTC
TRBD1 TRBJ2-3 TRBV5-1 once CASSFGQAGGDTQYF TGCGCCAGCAGCTTTGGACAGGCTGGGGGAGATACGCAGTATTTT
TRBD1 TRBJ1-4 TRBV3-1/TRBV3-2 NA CASSPSGQRFATNEKLFF TGTGCCAGCAGCCCCTCGGGACAGAGATTTGCAACTAATGAAAAACTGTTTTTT
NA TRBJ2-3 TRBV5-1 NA CASSSGQLLSSTDTQYF TGCGCCAGCAGCTCTGGACAGCTCTTATCTAGCACAGATACGCAGTATTTT
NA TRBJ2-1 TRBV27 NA CASSNPTNEQFF TGTGCCAGCAGTAACCCTACCAATGAGCAGTTCTTC
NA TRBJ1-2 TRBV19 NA CASSMNFNYGYTF TGTGCCAGTAGTATGAACTTTAACTATGGCTACACCTTC
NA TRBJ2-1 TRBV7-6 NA CASSLETGSYNEQFF TGTGCCAGCAGCTTGGAAACAGGTTCCTACAATGAGCAGTTCTTC
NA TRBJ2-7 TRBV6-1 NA CASSEGPWQGGYEQYF TGTGCCAGCAGTGAAGGGCCTTGGCAGGGTGGGTACGAGCAGTACTTC
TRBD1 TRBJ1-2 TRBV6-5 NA CASSYSGTGPYYGYTF TGTGCCAGCAGTTACTCCGGGACAGGGCCCTACTATGGCTACACCTTC
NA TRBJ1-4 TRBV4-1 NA CASSHRPVEKLFF TGCGCCAGCAGCCATCGACCGGTTGAAAAACTGTTTTTT
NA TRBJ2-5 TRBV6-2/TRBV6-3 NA CASSYESETQYF TGTGCCAGCAGTTACGAGTCGGAGACCCAGTACTTC
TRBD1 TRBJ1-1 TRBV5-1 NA CASSIQGAVSEAFF TGCGCCAGCAGTATTCAGGGGGCAGTCAGTGAAGCTTTCTTT
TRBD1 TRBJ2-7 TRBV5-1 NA CASSWETWTGDYEQYF TGCGCCAGCAGCTGGGAGACCTGGACAGGTGACTACGAGCAGTACTTC
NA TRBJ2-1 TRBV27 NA CASTSGLNNEQFF TGTGCCAGCACATCGGGTCTGAACAATGAGCAGTTCTTC
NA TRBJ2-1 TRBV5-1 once CASSEPHTGEQFF TGCGCCAGCAGCGAGCCTCATACGGGCGAGCAGTTCTTC
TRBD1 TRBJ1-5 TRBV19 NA CASSIARTGYSNQPQHF TGTGCCAGTAGTATAGCCCGGACAGGTTATAGCAATCAGCCCCAGCATTTT
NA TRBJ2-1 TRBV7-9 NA CASSPQNNEQFF TGTGCCAGCAGCCCGCAAAACAATGAGCAGTTCTTC
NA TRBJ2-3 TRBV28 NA CASSFLGGVVTDTQYF TGTGCCAGCAGTTTCCTGGGGGGCGTTGTGACAGATACGCAGTATTTT
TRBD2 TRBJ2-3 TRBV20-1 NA CSASLKAGHPDTQYF TGCAGTGCTAGTTTAAAAGCGGGGCACCCAGATACGCAGTATTTT
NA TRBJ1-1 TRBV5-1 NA CASSAYMEEVTEAFF TGCGCCAGCAGCGCGTATATGGAGGAGGTGACCGAAGCTTTCTTT
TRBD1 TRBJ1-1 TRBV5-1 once CASTTGGGLGAEAFF TGCGCCAGCACCACCGGAGGGGGCCTAGGAGCTGAAGCTTTCTTT
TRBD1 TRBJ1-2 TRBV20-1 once CSAGTGGGYTF TGCAGTGCCGGGACAGGGGGCGGCTACACCTTC
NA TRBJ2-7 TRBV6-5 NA CASSYAQTYEQYF TGTGCCAGCAGTTACGCACAGACCTACGAGCAGTACTTC
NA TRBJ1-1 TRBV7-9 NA CASTGDRNTEAFF TGTGCCAGCACCGGCGACAGGAACACTGAAGCTTTCTTT
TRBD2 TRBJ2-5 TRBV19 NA CASKASGIFLAETQYF TGTGCCAGTAAGGCTAGCGGGATTTTTTTGGCGGAGACCCAGTACTTC
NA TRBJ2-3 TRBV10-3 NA CAIKGAFSTDTQYF TGTGCCATCAAAGGGGCCTTTAGCACAGATACGCAGTATTTT
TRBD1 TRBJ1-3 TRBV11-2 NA CASSLAGGNGNTIYF TGTGCCAGCAGCTTAGCAGGGGGCAATGGAAACACCATATATTTT
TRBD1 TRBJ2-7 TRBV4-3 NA CASSQDAQGAYEQYF TGCGCCAGCAGCCAAGATGCACAGGGGGCCTACGAGCAGTACTTC
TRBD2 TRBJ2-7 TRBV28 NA CASSLASSGIYEQYF TGTGCCAGCAGTTTGGCTTCTAGCGGGATCTACGAGCAGTACTTC
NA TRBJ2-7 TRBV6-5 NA CASSSQVNSYEQYF TGTGCCAGCAGTTCACAGGTTAACTCCTACGAGCAGTACTTC
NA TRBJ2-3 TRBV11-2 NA CASSRVPTDTQYF TGTGCCAGCAGTCGCGTGCCGACAGATACGCAGTATTTT
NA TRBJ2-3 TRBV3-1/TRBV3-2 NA CASSQLGGTTDTQYF TGTGCCAGCAGCCAACTTGGGGGTACCACAGATACGCAGTATTTT
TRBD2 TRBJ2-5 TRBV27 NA CASSLLAGGQETQYF TGTGCCAGCAGTTTACTTGCGGGGGGCCAAGAGACCCAGTACTTC
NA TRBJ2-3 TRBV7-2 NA CASSLVRTDTDTQYF TGTGCCAGCAGCTTAGTTAGGACAGACACAGATACGCAGTATTTT
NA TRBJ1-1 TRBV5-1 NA CASSRDIYTEAFF TGCGCCAGCAGTCGAGACATATACACTGAAGCTTTCTTT
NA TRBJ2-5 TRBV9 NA CASSVGGWDVETQYF TGTGCCAGCAGCGTAGGGGGTTGGGATGTGGAGACCCAGTACTTC
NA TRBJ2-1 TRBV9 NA CASRREIPGVQSSYNEQFF TGTGCCAGCAGGAGAGAAATTCCAGGGGTTCAAAGCTCCTACAATGAGCAGTTCTTC
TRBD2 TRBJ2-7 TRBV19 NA CASSIRLAGSYEQYF TGTGCCAGTAGTATACGACTAGCGGGCTCCTACGAGCAGTACTTC
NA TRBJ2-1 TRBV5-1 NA CASSLTDIYNEQFF TGCGCCAGCAGCTTGACGGACATCTACAATGAGCAGTTCTTC
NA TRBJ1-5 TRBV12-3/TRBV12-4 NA CASSFRGNQPQHF TGTGCCAGCAGTTTTAGGGGGAATCAGCCCCAGCATTTT
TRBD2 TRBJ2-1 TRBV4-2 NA CASSQALAGGPGDEQFF TGTGCCAGCAGCCAAGCGCTAGCGGGAGGGCCGGGCGATGAGCAGTTCTTC
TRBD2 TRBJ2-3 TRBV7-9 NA CASSPGLAGRADTQYF TGTGCCAGCAGCCCCGGACTAGCGGGGAGAGCAGATACGCAGTATTTT
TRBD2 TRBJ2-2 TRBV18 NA CASSPPVGLAGVGELFF TGTGCCAGCTCACCACCGGTCGGACTAGCGGGAGTCGGGGAGCTGTTTTTT
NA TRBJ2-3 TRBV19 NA CASAGTRSTDTQYF TGTGCCAGTGCCGGGACGCGGAGCACAGATACGCAGTATTTT
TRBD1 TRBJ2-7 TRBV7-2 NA CASSHGIGTGGDEQYF TGTGCCAGCAGCCACGGGATCGGGACAGGGGGCGACGAGCAGTACTTC
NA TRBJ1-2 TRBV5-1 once CASSLGLGPGYGYTF TGCGCCAGCAGCTTGGGTTTGGGGCCCGGCTATGGCTACACCTTC
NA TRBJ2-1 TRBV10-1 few CASSTGQSNEQFF TGCGCCAGCAGTACTGGCCAGAGCAATGAGCAGTTCTTC
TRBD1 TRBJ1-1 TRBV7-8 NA CASSLGDRLSTEAFF TGTGCCAGCAGCTTAGGGGACAGGCTGAGCACTGAAGCTTTCTTT
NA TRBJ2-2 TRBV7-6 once CASSLGDTGELFF TGTGCCAGCAGCTTAGGAGACACCGGGGAGCTGTTTTTT
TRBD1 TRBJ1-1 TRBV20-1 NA CSASTATGGGGTEAFF TGCAGTGCTAGTACAGCGACAGGGGGCGGCGGCACTGAAGCTTTCTTT
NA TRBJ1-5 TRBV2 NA CASSNRQGNQPQHF TGTGCCAGCAGCAACCGACAGGGCAATCAGCCCCAGCATTTT
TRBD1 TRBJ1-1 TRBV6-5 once CASSRRQTGVTEAFF TGTGCCAGCAGCCGGCGCCAGACAGGGGTTACTGAAGCTTTCTTT